This entry features one TCR beta chain sequence. As yet, its antigen is unknown. The sample comes from a study of blood T cells in healthy people across ages. Together with a sample-barcoded 5' primer, a J-beta primer mix was included in a second PCR lasting about 7 to 12 cycles. Each CDR3 protein gets one entry after TCRdb re-called the 5' RACE reads with MiXCR. The data hold about 1.8 million distinct CDR3 sequences, with about 49% observed a single time. Study outcomes and limitations: Age brought a roughly linear fall in TCR beta diversity measured per million T cells.

This CDR3 is 14 amino acids long. The germline gives CDR1 KGHDR, CDR2 SFDVKD. The V end was cut by 4 bases, the J end by 0 bases, with 6 bases between. Sequencing was performed on blood. The chain has TRBV24-1 and TRBJ1-3; no firm D call. The origin of this receptor is a woman between 35 and 50 years old in good health. CDR3 sequence (DNA): TGTGCCACCAGTGACGGGAGCTCTGGAAACACCATATATTTT. It translates to CATSDGSSGNTIYF.